The rows below give T cell receptor beta chains drawn from one sample of a study of blood T cells in healthy people across ages. TCRdb reprocessed the 5' RACE reads with MiXCR, giving one entry per CDR3 protein. The data show some 700,000 distinct CDR3 sequences, 40% to 45% seen once. Sequences were obtained from blood. Receptor source: a woman aged 60-75 years in good health. CDR3s include the opening cysteine and the closing phenylalanine or tryptophan. D genes are given only for firm matches. Size values are once, few and many counts, or a class for expanded clones, and some rows have none.

cdr3_aa	cdr3_nt	j_call	v_call	clone_size	d_call
CASSLKGTAGTDTQYF	TGTGCCAGCAGCTTAAAAGGGACCGCAGGCACAGATACGCAGTATTTT	TRBJ2-3	TRBV7-3	few	-
CSANRDRANTEAFF	TGCAGTGCTAACCGGGACAGGGCGAACACTGAAGCTTTCTTT	TRBJ1-1	TRBV20-1	-	TRBD1
CASKKASGGIYEQYF	TGTGCCAGCAAGAAGGCTAGCGGGGGGATCTACGAGCAGTACTTC	TRBJ2-7	TRBV6-5	-	TRBD2
CASMTSGGNEQFF	TGCGCCAGTATGACTAGCGGGGGGAATGAGCAGTTCTTC	TRBJ2-1	TRBV10-2	many	TRBD2
CASSVGGPGQPQHF	TGTGCCAGCAGCGTGGGTGGCCCGGGACAGCCCCAGCATTTT	TRBJ1-5	TRBV13	-	-
CASSLGGTSGDEQFF	TGCGCCAGCAGCTTGGGGGGGACTAGCGGGGATGAGCAGTTCTTC	TRBJ2-1	TRBV5-1	-	TRBD2
CASRLLSGNTIYF	TGTGCCAGCAGACTCCTCTCTGGAAACACCATATATTTT	TRBJ1-3	TRBV25-1	-	-
CASTQGGSTEAFF	TGTGCCAGCACTCAAGGGGGGAGCACTGAAGCTTTCTTT	TRBJ1-1	TRBV28	-	-
CAISESLGQGKAFF	TGTGCCATCAGTGAGTCGCTTGGACAGGGGAAAGCTTTCTTT	TRBJ1-1	TRBV10-3	-	TRBD1
CASSPKTGTTYEQYF	TGTGCCAGCAGCCCTAAGACAGGGACCACCTACGAGCAGTACTTC	TRBJ2-7	TRBV7-8	-	TRBD1
CASKTGTYSGANVLTF	TGTGCCAGCAAGACAGGGACCTACTCTGGGGCCAACGTCCTGACTTTC	TRBJ2-6	TRBV10-3	once	TRBD1
CASRIGTNPYEQYF	TGTGCCAGCAGGATAGGGACCAACCCCTACGAGCAGTACTTC	TRBJ2-7	TRBV27	few	-
CASSFGTGEFEQYF	TGTGCCAGCAGTTTCGGGACAGGGGAATTCGAGCAGTACTTC	TRBJ2-7	TRBV27	-	TRBD1
CASSSPGQYGYTF	TGTGCCAGCAGTTCCCCCGGACAGTATGGCTACACCTTC	TRBJ1-2	TRBV6-6	-	-
CAWSGGGGRTDTQYF	TGTGCCTGGAGTGGAGGGGGGGGACGCACAGATACGCAGTATTTT	TRBJ2-3	TRBV30	once	-
CASSRPFSDTQYF	TGTGCCAGCAGCCGCCCCTTCTCGGATACGCAGTATTTT	TRBJ2-3	TRBV6-5	-	-
CSVPRTSGSADTQYF	TGCAGTGTTCCTAGGACTAGCGGGAGTGCTGATACGCAGTATTTT	TRBJ2-3	TRBV20-1	-	TRBD2
CAISTGTEYGYTF	TGTGCCATCAGTACCGGGACAGAGTATGGCTACACCTTC	TRBJ1-2	TRBV10-3	many	TRBD1
CASSYGKGVQYF	TGTGCCAGCAGTTACGGAAAGGGGGTCCAGTACTTC	TRBJ2-7	TRBV6-2/TRBV6-3	-	-
CASSIGGFAQQETQYF	TGTGCCAGTAGTATCGGGGGCTTCGCACAGCAAGAGACCCAGTACTTC	TRBJ2-5	TRBV19	-	-
CASSQEGTGAYNEQFF	TGTGCCAGCAGCCAAGAGGGGACGGGGGCCTACAATGAGCAGTTCTTC	TRBJ2-1	TRBV3-1	few	-
CASSITGAQNIQYF	TGTGCCAGTAGTATAACCGGGGCTCAAAACATTCAGTACTTC	TRBJ2-4	TRBV19	-	-
CASPLGRGVSKHEAFF	TGTGCCAGCCCCTTAGGCAGGGGCGTATCTAAGCATGAAGCTTTCTTT	TRBJ1-1	TRBV6-2/TRBV6-3	few	-
CSARISSGFYEQYF	TGCAGTGCTAGAATTTCTAGCGGGTTCTACGAGCAGTACTTC	TRBJ2-7	TRBV20-1	-	TRBD2
CSARWASGAYNEQFF	TGCAGTGCTAGGTGGGCTAGCGGAGCCTACAATGAGCAGTTCTTC	TRBJ2-1	TRBV20-1	many	TRBD2
CASSRDRDGYEQYF	TGTGCCAGCAGTCGGGACAGGGACGGTTACGAGCAGTACTTC	TRBJ2-7	TRBV6-1	-	TRBD1
CSAVIRNTEAFF	TGCAGTGCTGTTATAAGGAACACTGAAGCTTTCTTT	TRBJ1-1	TRBV20-1	-	-
CASSFAKAGTGELFF	TGTGCCAGCAGTTTCGCCAAGGCCGGTACCGGGGAGCTGTTTTTT	TRBJ2-2	TRBV12-3/TRBV12-4	-	-
CASSPRTFDNSPLHF	TGTGCCAGCAGTCCACGGACATTCGATAATTCACCCCTCCACTTT	TRBJ1-6	TRBV28	-	-
CSAREGTTTNEKLFF	TGCAGTGCTAGAGAGGGGACAACAACTAATGAAAAACTGTTTTTT	TRBJ1-4	TRBV20-1	few	-
CASSSYRGEATNEKLFF	TGTGCCAGCAGCTCATACAGGGGAGAAGCAACTAATGAAAAACTGTTTTTT	TRBJ1-4	TRBV7-2	-	TRBD1
CASSYETLGAFF	TGTGCCAGCAGTTACGAAACACTGGGAGCTTTCTTT	TRBJ1-1	TRBV6-6	-	-
CSAPKGTRNEKLFF	TGCAGTGCTCCTAAGGGGACCCGGAATGAAAAACTGTTTTTT	TRBJ1-4	TRBV20-1	-	-
CASSGQGGSEQFF	TGCGCCAGCAGCGGACAGGGAGGCAGTGAGCAGTTCTTC	TRBJ2-1	TRBV5-1	-	TRBD1
CSAAPGTEAFF	TGCAGTGCCGCCCCCGGGACTGAAGCTTTCTTT	TRBJ1-1	TRBV20-1	-	-
CASSSRILPVGANVLTF	TGTGCCAGCAGTTCGAGAATCCTCCCGGTTGGGGCCAACGTCCTGACTTTC	TRBJ2-6	TRBV12-3/TRBV12-4	few	-
CASTRSAGTEGTQYF	TGTGCCAGCACCAGAAGCGCAGGGACTGAAGGGACCCAGTACTTC	TRBJ2-5	TRBV11-2	-	-
CASSFRANPYNEQFF	TGTGCCAGCAGCTTCAGGGCCAATCCCTACAATGAGCAGTTCTTC	TRBJ2-1	TRBV11-1	few	-
CASSLVGSGYNEQFF	TGTGCCAGCAGCTTGGTCGGTAGCGGCTACAATGAGCAGTTCTTC	TRBJ2-1	TRBV7-2	few	-
CASRHSGTLGEQYF	TGTGCCAGCAGACACAGCGGGACCCTAGGAGAGCAGTACTTC	TRBJ2-7	TRBV12-3/TRBV12-4	few	TRBD2
CASSLSVVLAGEQYF	TGTGCCAGCAGCTTAAGTGTCGTGCTAGCTGGCGAGCAGTACTTC	TRBJ2-7	TRBV7-8	-	-
CASSPIWETYEQYF	TGTGCCAGCAGCCCTATTTGGGAGACCTACGAGCAGTACTTC	TRBJ2-7	TRBV7-9	few	-
CASSLRGAVRDTEAFF	TGTGCCAGCAGTTTACGGGGCGCGGTGAGGGACACTGAAGCTTTCTTT	TRBJ1-1	TRBV27	-	-
CATSGTSTDTQYF	TGTGCCACCTCCGGGACGAGCACAGATACGCAGTATTTT	TRBJ2-3	TRBV19	-	-
CSARRTSDYNEQFF	TGCAGTGCTAGACGGACTAGCGACTACAATGAGCAGTTCTTC	TRBJ2-1	TRBV20-1	-	TRBD2
CASSHPPDNEQFF	TGCGCCAGCAGCCACCCGCCTGACAATGAGCAGTTCTTC	TRBJ2-1	TRBV4-1	-	-
CASTLGRGQETQYF	TGTGCCAGCACCCTAGGGAGGGGGCAAGAGACCCAGTACTTC	TRBJ2-5	TRBV6-6	few	-
CASSQGEDRGDGYTF	TGCGCCAGCAGCCAAGGAGAGGACAGGGGGGATGGCTACACCTTC	TRBJ1-2	TRBV4-3	once	TRBD1
CSVEMVRPQETQYF	TGCAGCGTTGAAATGGTCAGGCCCCAAGAGACCCAGTACTTC	TRBJ2-5	TRBV29-1	many	-
CASSVGSRFSYEQYF	TGTGCCAGCAGCGTAGGATCGCGGTTCTCCTACGAGCAGTACTTC	TRBJ2-7	TRBV9	-	-
CSAPDLSTYEQYF	TGCAGTGCCCCGGACCTGTCTACCTACGAGCAGTACTTC	TRBJ2-7	TRBV20-1	-	-
CASSSPGTGILNEQYF	TGTGCCAGCAGCTCGCCCGGGACAGGGATCCTGAATGAGCAGTACTTC	TRBJ2-5	TRBV7-9	-	TRBD1